This is a list of T cell receptor beta chains from one sample in a study of shared clonotypes between healthy human individuals. Using immunoSEQ multiplex PCR, the repertoire was profiled, and TCRdb retains in-frame clones only, with some absent. The data show fewer than 1.6 million clones, approximately 98.5% seen once. The specimen sequenced was naive CD4+ T cells sorted from blood. The receptor set was obtained from a young man in good health. Both conserved end residues are part of each CDR3. Each record gives: V gene, J gene, clone size, D gene, CDR3 DNA, CDR3 protein. D genes are given only for firm matches. Size is omitted from some rows. Given values are once, few, many or a class for expanded clones.

TRBV5-1	TRBJ1-1	-	-	TGCGCCAGCAAGATGGACGTTAGAAACACTGAAGCTTTCTTT	CASKMDVRNTEAFF
TRBV23-1	TRBJ2-3	-	-	TGCGCCAGCAGTCACCGGGGATCAGAGGGCACAGATACGCAGTATTTT	CASSHRGSEGTDTQYF
TRBV9	TRBJ1-1	-	-	TGTGCCAGCAGCCTATTAGCCTCGTGGGGGACTGAAGCTTTCTTT	CASSLLASWGTEAFF
TRBV7-2	TRBJ2-7	-	-	TGTGCCAGCAGACGGTTCAGCCTCTCCTACGAGCAGTACTTC	CASRRFSLSYEQYF
TRBV27	TRBJ2-2	-	TRBD2	TGTGCCAGCAGCCGGACTAGCGGGTCGAACACCGGGGAGCTGTTTTTT	CASSRTSGSNTGELFF
TRBV19	TRBJ2-5	-	-	TGTGCCAGTAGTATCAATTCTTACAGATTGGAGACCCAGTACTTC	CASSINSYRLETQYF
TRBV21-1	TRBJ2-4	-	-	TGTGCCAGCACCAAAGAGGGTTCCGGAGCCAAAAACATTCAGTACTTC	CASTKEGSGAKNIQYF
TRBV5-6	TRBJ2-5	-	TRBD2	TGTGCCAGCAGCTTGGAGGGACTAGCGGGATTTCAAGAGACCCAGTACTTC	CASSLEGLAGFQETQYF
TRBV25-1	TRBJ2-1	-	-	TGTGCCAGCCGTGCCGGGACCCTCTCCTACAATGAGCAGTTCTTC	CASRAGTLSYNEQFF
TRBV5-1	TRBJ2-5	-	-	TGCGCCAGCAGCTTGGACGCAGAGACCCAGTACTTC	CASSLDAETQYF
TRBV5-1	TRBJ2-2	once	-	TGCGCCAGCAGCCCGGAGAACACCGGGGAGCTGTTTTTT	CASSPENTGELFF
TRBV10-2	TRBJ1-2	-	TRBD1	TGCGCCAGCGCCAATGGACAGGGGGCGTTTCCGTCCTATGGCTACACCTTC	CASANGQGAFPSYGYTF
TRBV6-5	TRBJ2-7	-	-	TGTGCCAGCGGGGATAGCTCCTACGAGCAGTACTTC	CASGDSSYEQYF
TRBV5-1	TRBJ1-2	once	-	TGCGCCAGCAGCTTAGCTCGACAGGATGGCTACACCTTC	CASSLARQDGYTF
TRBV5-1	TRBJ2-3	-	-	TGCGCCAGCAGCTTTTTCCTTACACTGGGCACAGATACGCAGTATTTT	CASSFFLTLGTDTQYF
TRBV28	TRBJ2-2	-	TRBD1	TGTGCCAGCAGGCAAAAGACAGGGGTGTTGCGCACCGGGGAGCTGTTTTTT	CASRQKTGVLRTGELFF
TRBV2	TRBJ2-1	-	-	TGTGCCAGCAGGCTAGGACCCAATGAGCAGTTCTTC	CASRLGPNEQFF
TRBV7-9	TRBJ1-5	once	-	TGTGCCATAGATCTAGGACAGTCCCCAAGCAATCAGCCCCAGCATTTT	CAIDLGQSPSNQPQHF
TRBV18	TRBJ2-2	-	-	TGTGCCAGCTCACCACTCGACAGGAACACCGGGGAGCTGTTTTTT	CASSPLDRNTGELFF
TRBV5-5	TRBJ2-1	-	-	TGTGCCAGTCTCCTGTGGGGGGATGAGCAGTTCTTC	CASLLWGDEQFF
TRBV28	TRBJ2-3	-	TRBD2	TGTGCCAGCAGTTTATTGTCTAGCGGGAGTTTCCCAGATACGCAGTATTTT	CASSLLSSGSFPDTQYF
TRBV6-5	TRBJ2-1	-	-	TGTGCCAGCAGTTCAGTAAGCGGCTTCGTCAATGAGCAGTTCTTC	CASSSVSGFVNEQFF
TRBV29-1	TRBJ2-5	once	TRBD1	TGCAGCGGATACAGGGGAGAGGAGACCCAGTACTTC	CSGYRGEETQYF
TRBV9	TRBJ2-5	-	-	TGTGCCAGCAACCCTGGGGCAGGGCGGGAGACCCAGTACTTC	CASNPGAGRETQYF
TRBV9	TRBJ1-5	once	-	TGTGCCAGCAGCGTAGGTCCCGTAAACAATCAGCCCCAGCATTTT	CASSVGPVNNQPQHF
TRBV2	TRBJ1-2	-	TRBD1	TGTGCCAGCATTCCGGGACAGGAGCGATTCTATGACTACACCTTC	CASIPGQERFYDYTF
TRBV20-1	TRBJ2-5	-	-	TGCAGTAGGAGGTACCAAGAGACCCAGTACTTC	CSRRYQETQYF
TRBV21-1	TRBJ2-5	-	-	TGTGCCAGCAGCAAAGCTTACGGGCTAGCGGGGCAAGAGACCCAGTACTTC	CASSKAYGLAGQETQYF
TRBV7-9	TRBJ2-1	-	-	TGTGCCAGCAGCTTAGGGGACTATGAGCAGTTCTTC	CASSLGDYEQFF
TRBV28	TRBJ1-5	-	-	TGTGCCAGCAGTTTATTAGGGTATCAGCCCCAGCATTTT	CASSLLGYQPQHF
TRBV28	TRBJ2-3	-	TRBD1	TGTGCCAGCAGTTCACAGGGGCGGGGCACAGATACGCAGTATTTT	CASSSQGRGTDTQYF
TRBV7-9	TRBJ2-6	-	TRBD2	TGTGCCAGCAGCCTCCCTGGACTAGCGGTGAGCTCTGGGGCCAACGTCCTGACTTTC	CASSLPGLAVSSGANVLTF
TRBV6-5	TRBJ2-5	-	TRBD1	TGTGCCAGCAGATCGACCGGGACAGCCCAAGAGACCCAGTACTTC	CASRSTGTAQETQYF
TRBV12-5	TRBJ2-5	-	-	TGTGCTAGTGGTTTGTCACGGACGCCCCAAGAGACCCAGTACTTC	CASGLSRTPQETQYF
TRBV14	TRBJ1-2	-	-	TGTGCCAGCAGCCAAGACAGGGGAAGTGGTGGCTACACCTTC	CASSQDRGSGGYTF
TRBV5-8	TRBJ2-7	-	-	TGTGCCAGCAGCTGGGGGGCCGGCACCTACGAGCAGTACTTC	CASSWGAGTYEQYF
TRBV18	TRBJ1-3	-	-	TGTGCCAGCTCACCACCAGCTATAAGGGGAAACACCATATATTTT	CASSPPAIRGNTIYF
TRBV5-4	TRBJ2-7	-	TRBD2	TGTGCCAGCAGCTTGTCCGGGGGGAGCTACGAGCAGTACTTC	CASSLSGGSYEQYF
TRBV11-2	TRBJ1-2	-	TRBD1	TGTGCCAGCAGCCCCGGGGGAGGGGACAGGGGCCTTGGCTACACCTTC	CASSPGGGDRGLGYTF
TRBV5-4	TRBJ2-3	-	-	TGTGCCAGCAGCTTGTATTCGGGCGTTAGCACAGATACGCAGTATTTT	CASSLYSGVSTDTQYF
TRBV5-1	TRBJ2-3	-	TRBD2	TGCGCCAGCAGCTCCTCCGGGACTAGCGGCTTAGATACGCAGTATTTT	CASSSSGTSGLDTQYF
TRBV18	TRBJ2-2	-	-	TGTGCCAGCTCACCGAGCGGGGAGCTGTTTTTT	CASSPSGELFF
TRBV7-2	TRBJ2-3	-	TRBD2	TGTGCCAGCAGCCCAGGCGGCGGGAGTGGGCGAGATACGCAGTATTTT	CASSPGGGSGRDTQYF
TRBV7-9	TRBJ1-5	-	-	TGTGCCAGCAGCTTGCCAGGTGGGAATCAGCCCCAGCATTTT	CASSLPGGNQPQHF
TRBV9	TRBJ2-7	-	-	TGTGCCAGCAGCGCTCCAGACAGTTCGCTTCGCGGCGAGCAGTACTTC	CASSAPDSSLRGEQYF
TRBV27	TRBJ1-5	-	-	TGTGCCAGCAGTCCACAGGGAAGCAATCAGCCCCAGCATTTT	CASSPQGSNQPQHF
TRBV5-1	TRBJ2-3	-	-	TGCGCCAGCAGCTTGGGGGGGTTAGATACGCAGTATTTT	CASSLGGLDTQYF
TRBV7-2	TRBJ2-1	-	TRBD2	TGTGCCAGCAGCTTAGGGCTAGCGGATTACAATGAGCAGTTCTTC	CASSLGLADYNEQFF
TRBV20-1	TRBJ2-7	-	-	TGCAGTGCTCCGGCTGAGTACGAGCAGTACTTC	CSAPAEYEQYF
TRBV6-5	TRBJ2-7	-	TRBD1	TGTGCCAGCAGCCCCCAGACAGGGAAAACCCACGAGCAGTACTTC	CASSPQTGKTHEQYF
TRBV5-1	TRBJ1-4	-	-	TGCGCCAGCAGCTTGGTGGGGGAGGGCGAAAAACTGTTTTTT	CASSLVGEGEKLFF
TRBV15	TRBJ1-1	once	-	TGTGCCACCAGCAGACCCTCCGAGAGCAGGGGTCATATGAACACTGAAGCTTTCTTT	CATSRPSESRGHMNTEAFF
TRBV7-7	TRBJ2-5	-	TRBD1	TGTGCCAGCAGCTCCGACAGGGTTGGTCAGACCCAGTACTTC	CASSSDRVGQTQYF
TRBV11-2	TRBJ2-3	-	-	TGTGCCAGCAGCTTGAGGTTGGTGCAGACAGATACGCAGTATTTT	CASSLRLVQTDTQYF
TRBV7-9	TRBJ2-3	-	-	TGTGCCAGCAGCTTAGCGCTAACGGTCTCCCGCACAGATACGCAGTATTTT	CASSLALTVSRTDTQYF
TRBV11-1	TRBJ2-7	-	-	TGTGCCAGCAGCTTAGGGCCGGGGCGAAGCGAGCAGTACTTC	CASSLGPGRSEQYF
TRBV7-9	TRBJ1-2	-	TRBD1	TGTGCCAGCAGCTCTCCGCCCGGGACAGGTTATTTGGGTGGCTACACCTTC	CASSSPPGTGYLGGYTF